A selection of T cell receptor beta chains follows, all from one sample in a study of early T cells in non-severe SARS-CoV-2 infection. TCRdb redid the calling of the 5' RACE reads with MiXCR, one entry per CDR3 protein. The sample records tens of thousands of distinct CDR3 sequences, approximately 5.6% being singletons. The sequencing input was whole blood. The receptors originated from an adult who was a healthcare worker with PCR-confirmed SARS-CoV-2 infection or an uninfected control (not recorded which). Both conserved end residues are part of each CDR3. Fields, in order: V gene, CDR3 length, J gene, D gene, clone size, CDR3 protein, CDR3 DNA. A D gene is named only where the DNA matches it firmly. Expanded clones are given a class, and other clones once, few, many or no size at all.

TRBV7-8	15	TRBJ2-7	-	many	CASSLVGGRPYEQYF	TGTGCCAGCAGCTTAGTCGGCGGACGCCCCTACGAGCAGTACTTC
TRBV6-5	14	TRBJ1-1	-	few	CASSYHGMNTEAFF	TGTGCCAGCAGTTACCACGGGATGAACACTGAAGCTTTCTTT
TRBV19	16	TRBJ1-2	TRBD1	many	CASRDRVIGSDYGYTF	TGTGCCAGTAGGGACAGGGTAATTGGGAGTGACTATGGCTACACCTTC
TRBV4-1	15	TRBJ1-2	-	many	CASSQGYPGSYGYTF	TGCGCCAGCAGCCAAGGTTACCCAGGGTCCTATGGCTACACCTTC
TRBV6-5	16	TRBJ1-4	-	many	CASSYSVNGGYEKLFF	TGTGCCAGCAGTTACTCGGTAAACGGGGGCTATGAAAAACTGTTTTTT
TRBV20-1	13	TRBJ1-2	-	many	CSGHGGETWGYTF	TGCAGTGGTCACGGGGGAGAGACTTGGGGCTACACCTTC
TRBV5-5	15	TRBJ2-7	TRBD2	many	CASSPLAGGPYEQYF	TGTGCCAGCAGCCCTCTAGCGGGAGGACCCTACGAGCAGTACTTC
TRBV6-6	17	TRBJ2-2	-	-	CASSPLGHPLNTGELFF	TGTGCCAGCAGTCCCCTGGGACATCCCCTTAACACCGGGGAGCTGTTTTTT
TRBV28	15	TRBJ2-2	-	few	CASSSDSWGSGELFF	TGTGCCAGCAGTTCTGACAGTTGGGGATCCGGGGAGCTGTTTTTT
TRBV24-1	14	TRBJ2-3	TRBD1	-	CATLRGNHTDTQYF	TGTGCCACCCTCAGGGGGAACCACACAGATACGCAGTATTTT
TRBV18	15	TRBJ1-4	-	many	CASSPTDRLGEKLFF	TGTGCCAGCTCACCAACTGACAGATTAGGGGAAAAACTGTTTTTT
TRBV12-3/TRBV12-4	14	TRBJ2-2	-	many	CAAGRGLDTGELFF	TGTGCCGCTGGGCGCGGACTGGACACCGGGGAGCTGTTTTTT
TRBV29-1	14	TRBJ2-3	-	many	CSVEDYGSPDTQYF	TGCAGCGTTGAAGATTATGGGAGTCCAGATACGCAGTATTTT
TRBV3-1	15	TRBJ1-1	-	many	CASSLGSPGDTEAFF	TGTGCCAGCAGCCTTGGGTCTCCTGGGGACACTGAAGCTTTCTTT
TRBV4-1	15	TRBJ1-5	TRBD1	many	CASSQYRGQAQPQHF	TGCGCCAGCAGCCAATACAGGGGGCAGGCTCAGCCCCAGCATTTT
TRBV9	15	TRBJ2-3	-	many	CASSVTRLSTDTQYF	TGTGCCAGCAGCGTTACTAGATTGTCCACAGATACGCAGTATTTT
TRBV10-3	13	TRBJ2-3	-	many	CAMLTGGLDTQYF	TGTGCCATGCTCACGGGGGGCCTAGATACGCAGTATTTT
TRBV24-1	14	TRBJ2-2	-	medium-sized	CATSDPTGTGELFF	TGTGCCACCAGTGATCCGACCGGGACCGGGGAGCTGTTTTTT
TRBV3-1	15	TRBJ2-1	-	many	CASSETSQPYNEQFF	TGTGCCAGCAGCGAGACTAGTCAACCCTACAATGAGCAGTTCTTC
TRBV2	15	TRBJ1-3	-	few	CASSGQGSSGNTIYF	TGTGCCAGCAGTGGGCAGGGGAGCTCTGGAAACACCATATATTTT
TRBV13	16	TRBJ2-5	TRBD1	many	CASSSRDRGPQETQYF	TGTGCCAGCAGCTCAAGAGACAGGGGGCCCCAAGAGACCCAGTACTTC
TRBV5-1	14	TRBJ1-1	-	-	CASSLGASNTEAFF	TGCGCTAGCAGCTTAGGGGCCTCGAACACTGAAGCTTTCTTT
TRBV4-2	18	TRBJ2-5	-	many	CASSQDMLDWRYQETQYF	TGTGCCAGCAGCCAAGACATGTTAGATTGGAGGTACCAAGAGACCCAGTACTTC
TRBV11-2	13	TRBJ1-2	TRBD1	few	CASSFGDSLGYTF	TGTGCCAGCAGCTTTGGGGACAGCCTGGGCTACACCTTC
TRBV7-2	13	TRBJ2-1	-	many	CASSLDRRLEQFF	TGTGCCAGCAGCTTAGACAGACGACTGGAGCAGTTCTTC
TRBV18	16	TRBJ2-5	-	many	CASSPPKTQLQETQYF	TGTGCCAGCTCACCACCGAAGACACAATTACAAGAGACCCAGTACTTC